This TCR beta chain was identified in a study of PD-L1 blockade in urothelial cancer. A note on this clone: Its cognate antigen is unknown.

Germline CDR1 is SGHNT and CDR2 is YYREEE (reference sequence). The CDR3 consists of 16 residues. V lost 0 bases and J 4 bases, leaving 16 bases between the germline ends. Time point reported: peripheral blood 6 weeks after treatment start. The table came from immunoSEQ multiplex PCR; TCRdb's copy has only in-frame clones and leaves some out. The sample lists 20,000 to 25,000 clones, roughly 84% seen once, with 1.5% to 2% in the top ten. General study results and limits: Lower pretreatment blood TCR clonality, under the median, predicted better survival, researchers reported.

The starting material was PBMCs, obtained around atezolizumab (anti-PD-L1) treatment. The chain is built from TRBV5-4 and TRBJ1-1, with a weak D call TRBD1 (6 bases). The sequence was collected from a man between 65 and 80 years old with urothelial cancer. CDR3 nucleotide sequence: TGTGCCAGCAGCTTGGGACAGGTGGGCTCCGGCACTGAAGCTTTCTTT. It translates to CASSLGQVGSGTEAFF.